A selection of T cell receptor beta chains follows, all from one sample in a study of low-dose radiotherapy and immunotherapy resistance in tumors. TCRdb ran MiXCR on the reads and lists one entry per CDR3 protein. The data show just over 90,000 distinct CDR3 sequences, less than 25% seen once. The input for sequencing was PBMCs, taken after low-dose radiotherapy plus immunotherapy. These receptors were obtained from a female donor with ovarian cancer. The CDR3 runs from the conserved cysteine through the conserved F or W. The order of the fields is clone size, J gene, V gene, D gene, CDR3 DNA, CDR3 protein. D genes are given only for firm matches. Clone size, where shown, is once, few, many, or a class for clones that have expanded.

clone_size: many
j_call: TRBJ1-4
v_call: TRBV28
d_call: TRBD1
cdr3_nt: TGTGCCAGCAGTTTATTGGGACAGGGGGCGCCTGAGGAAAAACTGTTTTTT
cdr3_aa: CASSLLGQGAPEEKLFF

clone_size: many
j_call: TRBJ1-6
v_call: TRBV5-1
d_call: NA
cdr3_nt: TGCGCCAGCAGCTTGGACGGAGGTACCTTAACCTCACCCCTCCACTTT
cdr3_aa: CASSLDGGTLTSPLHF

clone_size: few
j_call: TRBJ2-7
v_call: TRBV7-2
d_call: NA
cdr3_nt: TGTGCCAGCAGCTCCTCCCGTTTGGAGCAGTACTTC
cdr3_aa: CASSSSRLEQYF

clone_size: many
j_call: TRBJ1-6
v_call: TRBV7-2
d_call: NA
cdr3_nt: TGTGCCAGCAGCATAGGGACCTATTCACCCCTCCACTTT
cdr3_aa: CASSIGTYSPLHF

clone_size: few
j_call: TRBJ1-5
v_call: TRBV30
d_call: TRBD1
cdr3_nt: TGTGCCTGGAGTGACGGGACAGGGTCCCAGCCCCAGCATTTT
cdr3_aa: CAWSDGTGSQPQHF

clone_size: NA
j_call: TRBJ1-4
v_call: TRBV27
d_call: NA
cdr3_nt: NA
cdr3_aa: CASSLRASPTTNEKLFFF

clone_size: many
j_call: TRBJ2-1
v_call: TRBV12-3/TRBV12-4
d_call: NA
cdr3_nt: TGTGCCAGCAGTTTTCATACGGGTGGTGAGCAGTTCTTC
cdr3_aa: CASSFHTGGEQFF

clone_size: many
j_call: TRBJ2-3
v_call: TRBV29-1
d_call: NA
cdr3_nt: TGCAGCGTTGAAAGTGGAGATACGCAGTATTTT
cdr3_aa: CSVESGDTQYF

clone_size: many
j_call: TRBJ1-6
v_call: TRBV18
d_call: NA
cdr3_nt: TGTGCCAGCTCGCGTGACCGGCAGGGGAATTCACCCCTCCACTTT
cdr3_aa: CASSRDRQGNSPLHF

clone_size: few
j_call: TRBJ2-3
v_call: TRBV7-3
d_call: NA
cdr3_nt: TGTGCCAGCAGCTTAAACGGGGGCCTCACAGATACGCAGTATTTT
cdr3_aa: CASSLNGGLTDTQYF

clone_size: NA
j_call: TRBJ1-1
v_call: TRBV10-3
d_call: TRBD1
cdr3_nt: TGTGCCATCAGCCGACAGGGAATGAACACTGAAGCTTTCTTT
cdr3_aa: CAISRQGMNTEAFF

clone_size: many
j_call: TRBJ1-6
v_call: TRBV27
d_call: NA
cdr3_nt: TGTGCCAGCAGTACCACACAGCCACTTAGCTATAATTCACCCCTCCACTTT
cdr3_aa: CASSTTQPLSYNSPLHF

clone_size: many
j_call: TRBJ1-2
v_call: TRBV3-1
d_call: NA
cdr3_nt: TGTGCCAGCAGCCATTGGGATGGTGGCTACACCTTC
cdr3_aa: CASSHWDGGYTF

clone_size: NA
j_call: TRBJ2-7
v_call: TRBV11-2
d_call: NA
cdr3_nt: TGTGCCAGCAGCTTAGCTTTAGCCGCCAGCTCCTACGAGCAGTACTTC
cdr3_aa: CASSLALAASSYEQYF

clone_size: many
j_call: TRBJ2-5
v_call: TRBV7-6
d_call: NA
cdr3_nt: TGTGCCAGCAGCTCGAAGACTAGTTGGGGCGGGGAGACCCAGTACTTC
cdr3_aa: CASSSKTSWGGETQYF

clone_size: NA
j_call: TRBJ2-5
v_call: TRBV4-1
d_call: NA
cdr3_nt: TGCGCCAGCAGCCAAGGGGGGTTCGGCGAGACCCAGTACTTC
cdr3_aa: CASSQGGFGETQYF

clone_size: many
j_call: TRBJ1-1
v_call: TRBV25-1
d_call: NA
cdr3_nt: TGTGCCAGCAGCCCATCAGGGTGGAGGGACACTGAAGCTTTCTTT
cdr3_aa: CASSPSGWRDTEAFF

clone_size: many
j_call: TRBJ2-4
v_call: TRBV11-2
d_call: NA
cdr3_nt: TGTGCCAGCAGCCCACAGATAGCCAAAAACATTCAGTACTTC
cdr3_aa: CASSPQIAKNIQYF

clone_size: NA
j_call: TRBJ1-6
v_call: TRBV18
d_call: NA
cdr3_nt: TGTGCCAGCTCGGACGGACGGGGAAGTAATTCACCCCTCCACTTT
cdr3_aa: CASSDGRGSNSPLHF

clone_size: many
j_call: TRBJ2-7
v_call: TRBV6-2/TRBV6-3
d_call: TRBD2
cdr3_nt: TGTGCCAGCAGTGGGAGACTAGCGGGAGACCTGCAGTACTTC
cdr3_aa: CASSGRLAGDLQYF

clone_size: many
j_call: TRBJ2-1
v_call: TRBV18
d_call: NA
cdr3_nt: TGTGCCAGCTCACCACTCTCCAGCCGCGACCACAATGAGCAGTTCTTC
cdr3_aa: CASSPLSSRDHNEQFF

clone_size: NA
j_call: TRBJ2-5
v_call: TRBV3-1
d_call: NA
cdr3_nt: TGTGCCAGCACCTTCCAAGAGACCCAGTACTTC
cdr3_aa: CASTFQETQYF

clone_size: many
j_call: TRBJ2-3
v_call: TRBV27
d_call: TRBD1
cdr3_nt: TGTGCCAGCAGTTCATACGGGACAGGGGGTTTCACAGATACGCAGTATTTT
cdr3_aa: CASSSYGTGGFTDTQYF

clone_size: many
j_call: TRBJ1-5
v_call: TRBV12-3/TRBV12-4
d_call: NA
cdr3_nt: TGTGCCAGCAGTTATACAGGGTTTAGCAATCAGCCCCAGCATTTT
cdr3_aa: CASSYTGFSNQPQHF